Presented here are 25 T cell receptor beta chains from one specimen sequenced in a study of cytomegalovirus exposure and HLA in healthy donors. The PCR had 60 Vbeta and 13 Jbeta primers. TCRdb's table, derived via immunoSEQ multiplex PCR, lists solely in-frame clones and lacks some. Of roughly 150,000 clones detected, more than 70% appear once; the ten largest clones hold over 3%. Specimen: PBMCs. The receptors were sampled from a male donor in good health and CMV-seronegative.

The CDR3 spells CASSLTATSSYNEQFF. The DNA of the CDR3 is TGTGCCAGCAGCTTGACAGCGACGAGCTCCTACAATGAGCAGTTCTTC. The chain combines TRBV11-2 with TRBJ2-1; TRBD1 might be the D (5 bases). The CDR3 length is 16 residues. The V end lost 3 bases, the J end lost 0 bases, and 12 bases lay between the germline ends. Germline V gene sequence: CDR1 SGHAT, CDR2 FQNNGV. The full variable domain, with the rest looked up from reference TRBV11-2 and TRBJ2-1, is EAGVAQSPRYKIIEKRQSVAFWCNPISGHATLYWYQQILGQGPKLLIQFQNNGVVDDSQLPKDRFSAERLKGVDSTLKIQPAKLEDSAVYLCASSLTATSSYNEQFFGPGTRLTVL.

This sequence joins TRBV28 and TRBJ2-7, with TRBD2 identical over 7 bases. Germline CDR1 is MDHEN and CDR2 is SYDVKM. The CDR3 has 14 amino acids. With V trimmed by 5 bases and J by 4 bases, 8 bases remained unmatched. CDR3 residues: CASSGHGGWYEQYF. CDR3 coding DNA: TGTGCCAGCAGTGGTCACGGGGGGTGGTACGAGCAGTACTTC.

This clone has only a few counts. V is TRBV30 and J is TRBJ1-5, with TRBD1 identical over 9 bases. Germline V gene data show CDR1 as GTSNPN and CDR2 as SVGIG (reference sequence). This CDR3 has 15 amino acids. The ends lost 1 base at V and 3 bases at J; junction bases unmatched: 4. The CDR3: CAWSEGQGVNQPQHF. The DNA of the CDR3 is TGTGCCTGGAGTGAGGGACAGGGAGTCAATCAGCCCCAGCATTTT.

In its sample, this clone was seen a few times. The chain has TRBV4-2 and TRBJ1-1, with D unresolved. The germline V gene encodes CDR1 LGHNA and CDR2 YNFKEQ. The CDR3 is made up of 16 amino acids. Trimming took off 0 bases at V and 1 base at J, with 12 bases between the two ends. CDR3 loop: CASSQDGGEKNTEAFF. The CDR3 DNA is TGTGCCAGCAGCCAAGATGGCGGGGAAAAGAACACTGAAGCTTTCTTT.

This chain connects TRBV9 to TRBJ2-1; D is possibly TRBD2 (7 bases). Germline CDR1 and CDR2: SGDLS and YYNGEE. The V gene lost 3 bases and the J gene lost 9 bases, with 19 bases spanning the gap. The CDR3 runs to 15 residues. The CDR3: CASSGGRPGGLEQFF. CDR3 DNA sequence: TGTGCCAGCAGCGGGGGTAGACCGGGGGGCCTTGAGCAGTTCTTC. Full variable domain (remainder filled in from reference TRBV9 and TRBJ2-1): DSGVTQTPKHLITATGQRVTLRCSPRSGDLSVYWYQQSLDQGLQFLIQYYNGEERAKGNILERFSAQQFPDLHSELNLSSLELGDSALYFCASSGGRPGGLEQFFGPGTRLTVL.

J is TRBJ1-5 and V is TRBV6-5, with D perhaps matching TRBD1 (6 bases). The CDR3 runs 16 residues. The V gene lost 4 bases and the J gene lost 7 bases, with 20 bases spanning the gap. Germline CDR1 is MNHEY and CDR2 is SVGAGI. The CDR3 DNA is TGTGCCAGCAGTTCCCGGGCGGGGGGCATTGGACAGCCCCAGCATTTT. This gives the protein CASSSRAGGIGQPQHF.

J is TRBJ2-7 and V is TRBV6-5, with a possible D match to TRBD2 (6 bases). CDR1 is MNHEY and CDR2 is SVGAGI in the germline V gene. CDR3 length equals 14 residues. Between the trimmed V and J ends, which lost 0 bases and 6 bases, there was a span of 12 bases. Written as DNA, the CDR3 is TGTGCCAGCAGTTACTCAGCCCAGGGAGGCGAGCAGTACTTC. It specifies CASSYSAQGGEQYF.

This clone was found a few times. The genes are TRBV15 and TRBJ2-3; D may be TRBD1 (5 bases). The CDR3 extends over 17 amino acids. Per germline, CDR1 LNHNV and CDR2 YYDKDF (reference sequence). V lost 5 bases, J lost 8 bases, and 26 bases lay in between. The CDR3 bases are TGTGCCACCAGCCGTAAGGCTGGGGCCACGGTGGATGGTACGCAGTATTTT. This gives the protein CATSRKAGATVDGTQYF.

The chain employs TRBV28 and TRBJ2-7; 8 bases are shared with TRBD1. Germline lookup yields CDR1 MDHEN and CDR2 SYDVKM. The V segment lost 6 bases and the J segment 3 bases; nucleotides outside the gene matches: 4. The CDR3 consists of 13 residues. CDR3 nucleotides: TGTGCCAGCAGGGACAGGGAGAACTACGAGCAGTACTTC. Amino acids: CASRDRENYEQYF.

CDR3 amino acids: CASRKGLAGKDTQYF. For the CDR3, the DNA is TGTGCCAGCAGGAAGGGACTAGCGGGGAAAGATACGCAGTATTTT. The chain couples TRBV5-8 to TRBJ2-3, with 13 bases that match TRBD2. V gave up 5 bases and J gave up 5 bases; unmatched junction bases: 5. CDR3 length: 15 amino acids. Germline V gene sequence: CDR1 SGHTS, CDR2 YDEGEE.

The V gene is TRBV7-9, the J gene TRBJ2-1; 8 bases agree with TRBD2. Germline V gives CDR1 SEHNR, CDR2 FQNEAQ (reference sequence). V shed 5 bases and J 6 bases; nucleotides not matched to a gene: 9. CDR3 length: 15 residues. CDR3 coding DNA: TGTGCCAGCAGCAAACAGGTCGCGGGGGGCAATGAGCAGTTCTTC. Translating gives CASSKQVAGGNEQFF.

CDR3 residues: CASSVEQGSYNEQFF. The CDR3 region has the DNA TGTGCCAGCAGCGTGGAGCAGGGATCCTACAATGAGCAGTTCTTC. The chain uses TRBV9 and TRBJ2-1; tentative D call: TRBD1 (5 bases). CDR3 length: 15 amino acids. The V and J ends lost 2 bases and 1 base respectively, with 10 bases between them. Germline CDR1 is SGDLS and CDR2 is YYNGEE.

The chain employs TRBV29-1 and TRBJ2-5; 8 nucleotides agree with TRBD2. Germline CDR1 SQVTM, CDR2 ANQGSEA. Trimming took 4 bases from V and 4 from J; bases not matched to a gene: 5. The CDR3 length is 13 residues. The CDR3 nucleotides are TGCAGCGTTGCCGGGGGGGCCACAGAGACCCAGTACTTC. It encodes CSVAGGATETQYF.

V usage is TRBV19 and J usage is TRBJ2-1, with 8 bases matching TRBD1. With 5 bases clipped from V and 0 bases from J, the junction kept 9 bases outside the gene matches. Germline lookup yields CDR1 LNHDA and CDR2 SQIVND (reference sequence). CDR3 length: 17 amino acids. The CDR3 DNA reads as TGTGCCAGTAGTGGACCAGGGGGCCTCAGCTCCTACAATGAGCAGTTCTTC. It codes for CASSGPGGLSSYNEQFF.

For the CDR3, the DNA is TGCGCCAGCAGCCAAGACTGGACTAGCGGGGTTAAGCAAGAGACCCAGTACTTC. Translation: CASSQDWTSGVKQETQYF. The V and J genes are TRBV4-1 and TRBJ2-5, with 12 bases aligning to TRBD2. In germline, CDR1 is MGHRA, CDR2 YSYEKL. With 0 bases clipped from V and 2 bases from J, the junction kept 7 bases outside the gene matches. CDR3 length: 18 residues.

The V gene is TRBV29-1, the J gene TRBJ2-1; the match to TRBD1 covers 8 bases. The CDR3 has 14 amino acids. Germline V CDR1 and CDR2: SQVTM, ANQGSEA. J lost 4 bases, V lost 5 bases, and 7 bases had no gene match. Written as DNA, the CDR3 is TGCAGCGTTTCGGACAGGGTGGCATACAATGAGCAGTTCTTC. The encoded protein is CSVSDRVAYNEQFF.

The V call is TRBV2, the J call TRBJ1-1, with TRBD1 identical over 7 bases. Germline CDR1 reads SNHLY; CDR2 reads FYNNEI. The CDR3 sequence is 13 residues long. V lost 8 bases to trimming and J lost 5 bases; unmatched junction nucleotides: 8. Here the CDR3 DNA reads TGTGCCAGCGGGGGACAGTGGCAAACTGAAGCTTTCTTT. Encoded protein: CASGGQWQTEAFF.

Here the CDR3 DNA reads TGTGCCAGCAGCCAAGATGCTAGCGGGGGGGCTGCTGAGCAGTTCTTC. It translates to CASSQDASGGAAEQFF. This chain links TRBV4-2 with TRBJ2-1, with 12 bases matching TRBD2. After removal of 0 bases from V and 9 bases from J, the junction contained 6 bases not matched to a gene. Germline loops: CDR1 LGHNA, CDR2 YNFKEQ. CDR3 length: 16 residues.

The chain is built from TRBV9 and TRBJ1-2, with a tentative D call TRBD1 (6 bases). CDR3 size: 14 residues. CDR1 is SGDLS and CDR2 is YYNGEE in the germline V gene. V lost 4 bases, J lost 7 bases, and 17 bases lay in between. CDR3 coding DNA: TGTGCCAGCAGCCCTCCCCAGGGGCGGGTTGGCTACACCTTC. This translates into CASSPPQGRVGYTF.

The chain combines TRBV5-4 with TRBJ2-7; 8 bases fit TRBD1. Per germline, CDR1 SGHNT and CDR2 YYREEE (reference sequence). This CDR3 contains 15 residues. V trimming: 4 bases; J trimming: 2 bases; junction bases outside the gene matches: 8. The DNA of the CDR3 is TGTGCCAGCAGCCCTGGCGGGACAGGCACCTACGAGCAGTACTTC. Its protein is CASSPGGTGTYEQYF.

The V call is TRBV5-1, the J call TRBJ2-7, with D possibly matching TRBD2 (5 bases). This CDR3 spans 15 amino acids. Germline CDR1 is SGHRS and CDR2 is YFSETQ. V dropped 0 bases and J dropped 3 bases, with 13 bases sitting between them. The CDR3 loop is CASSLDPGTNYEQYF. CDR3 in DNA: TGCGCCAGCAGCTTGGATCCGGGAACTAACTACGAGCAGTACTTC.

This clone was observed a few times. V usage is TRBV28 and J usage is TRBJ2-7; 10 bases are shared with TRBD1. In germline, CDR1 is MDHEN, CDR2 SYDVKM. This CDR3 has 12 amino acids. The V and J ends lost 6 bases and 6 bases, in that order; junction bases with no gene match: 2. The CDR3 loop reads CASSRTGGEQYF. Written as DNA, the CDR3 is TGTGCCAGCAGCAGGACAGGGGGCGAGCAGTACTTC.

V is TRBV27 and J is TRBJ2-3, with D possibly TRBD2 on 6 matching bases. The CDR3 has 18 amino acids. Germline CDR1 reads MNHEY; CDR2 reads SMNVEV (reference sequence). V shed 5 bases and J shed 1 base, with 22 bases lying between them. The CDR3 reads CASSRRGPGVSGTDTQYF. The CDR3, as DNA: TGTGCCAGCAGTCGCCGGGGACCGGGAGTTAGTGGCACAGATACGCAGTATTTT.

The V and J genes are TRBV7-8 and TRBJ1-2; D is undetermined. The CDR3 has 15 residues. The germline V and J ends were trimmed by 2 bases and 7 bases, with 17 bases remaining between them. The V gene's germline CDR1 is SGHVS and CDR2 FQNEAQ. DNA for the CDR3: TGTGCCAGCAGCTTAAGGGCGGCCGGAGGGTTTGGCTACACCTTC. This gives the protein CASSLRAAGGFGYTF.

This CDR3 is CATSRSGAEETQYF. As DNA, the CDR3 is TGTGCCACAAGCCGAAGCGGGGCTGAAGAGACCCAGTACTTC. The chain carries TRBV6-5 and TRBJ2-5, with TRBD2 matching 7 bases. V was pared by 10 bases and J by 3 bases, with 11 bases of the junction left unmatched. Germline V gene lookup returns CDR1 MNHEY and CDR2 SVGAGI. CDR3 size: 14 residues.